The present entry profiles one T cell receptor (beta chain) with its context. The specificity of this receptor is unknown. Nothing much larger sits one base from this clone, and base qualities are not available. The library was built by means of the immunoSEQ multiplex PCR assay. For the multiplex PCR, a mixture combining 60 forward primers for TCR Vbeta segments and 13 reverse primers for TCR Jbeta segments was used. A multiplex PCR assay on genomic DNA amplified the CDR3 region of rearranged TCR beta genes. On the Illumina HiSeq System, the amplified TCR beta libraries were sequenced as 87-base-pair reads. On the authors' methods: Across the 700 or so repertoires, a later analysis counted tens of millions of unique TCR beta chains, 8.5 million to 12 million of which were shared by at least two donors. Raw reads were error-corrected and collapsed into unique sequences by a nearest-neighbor algorithm in which closely related sequences were merged to remove PCR and sequencing errors. Alignment of CDR3 sequences to IMGT reference sequences was used to assign V, D and J gene segments. For a sequence to be retained, a match of at least six nucleotides to both a V gene segment and a J gene segment was required. A rearrangement counted as productive if the CDR3 had no stop codons and remained in frame with V and J, and every other rearrangement counted as non-productive. CDR3 was defined according to IMGT convention as the region running from the second conserved V-encoded cysteine to the conserved J-encoded phenylalanine. Sequences without an unambiguous match to a single V gene segment were excluded from the earlier analysis of a few hundred of the donors. An earlier analysis of just under 600 of the donors called V segments functional above 56.7% productive rearrangements and segregating when the between-donor standard deviation exceeded 5%. A statistical classification framework was built for diagnosing cytomegalovirus status from the catalog of TCR beta chain sequences. A later analysis assigned V and J genes by comparing TCR nucleotide sequences with IMGT/GENE-DB human TR gene sequences. The TCRdist pipeline was used in a later analysis to assign CDR3 sequences and most-parsimonious VDJ recombination scenarios. In a later analysis, each TCR beta chain was defined by its CDR3 amino acid sequence together with its V-gene family, and reads without a unique V-gene family were excluded. To address suspected cross-contamination and a sequencing artifact, a later analysis removed 592 highly shared, low-generation-probability nucleotide sequences. In a later analysis, a clonal expansion index was calculated for each public chain from normalized within-repertoire ranks of inferred template counts. In a later analysis, generation probabilities were computed with a VDJ recombination model fitted to out-of-frame rearrangements, and the resulting probabilities were checked against IGoR. In a later analysis, hypergeometric tests were used to score TCR-TCR, TCR-HLA and TCR-CMV co-occurrence, with a repertoire-size bias correction applied to TCR pairs. A later analysis estimated false discovery rates by permuting HLA or CMV assignments 20 times. In a later analysis, co-occurring TCRs were grouped using DBSCAN, and TCRdist sequence similarity was added for clustering within HLA-allele-positive subsets. Repertoires with fewer than 30,000 or more than 120,000 public chains were left out of co-occurrence clustering, as were about 5 repertoires with anomalous nucleotide sharing. In its TCRdb copy, this immuneACCESS table keeps in-frame sequences only and misses some clones. Where compared with another copy, unresolved V genes explain less than half of these, and the others have no known cause. V, J and clone size were drawn from that table, and D and trimming were deduced from the DNA. The table for this sample lists over 90,000 clones; approximately 87% of them were counted only once. The top ten clonotypes cover approximately 2.4% of the sample.

This sample was included in a study of cytomegalovirus exposure and HLA in healthy donors (dated by TCRdb to 2015 to 2018). In terms of the full investigation: In an earlier analysis of roughly 590 of the donors, under 300 Gb of sequence data and 120 million or so unique TCR beta sequences from roughly 180 million T cells were reported. An early release that covered about 600 HLA-typed donors contained around 330 gigabases of sequencing data and 65 million to 100 million unique TCR sequences. The genetic ancestry cluster associated with self-reported Caucasian donors included roughly four fifths of the approximately 410 genotyped donors. The aim of the study was to test whether cataloging public T cell receptors could identify signatures of past pathogen exposure. The T cell repertoires of around 730 subjects were profiled by immunosequencing and related to cytomegalovirus serostatus. Besides the first cohort of hundreds of subjects, a separate validation cohort made up of 120 or so different subjects was used. The study combined high-throughput TCR immunosequencing, statistical association of individual TCRs with disease status, and machine learning to predict cytomegalovirus infection status. A later analysis re-analyzed previously published TCR beta repertoires from several hundred donors and added high-resolution HLA genotyping to study TCR occurrence patterns. Rather than drawing on any new phenotypic data, the later analysis identified candidate immune exposures from TCR beta sequences and the way those sequences occurred across donors. In an earlier analysis of 550 to 700 of the donors, high-throughput TCR beta sequencing was used to judge whether each TCR beta V gene segment behaved as functional or pseudogenic. Donor age, sex, ethnicity and CMV serostatus were compiled together with the repertoire data. In a later genetic analysis, genome-wide SNP genotypes for 398 of the 666 donors were used, and that subset was treated as a discovery cohort. All discovery cohort repertoires had been generated on a single sequencing platform. HLA typing covered class I and class II loci at four-digit resolution. Typing coverage differed by locus: A, B, C, DRB1 and DQB1 were typed in roughly 620-630 donors, DQA1 in about 500, DPA1 in 600 to 610, and DPB1 in 472. Several DR-DQ haplotypes were handled as single units for association and clustering because linkage in the cohort was strong. Across some 400 genotyped donors of the cohort, an average of 235,054 unique TCR beta nucleotide sequences per donor were sequenced, and around 20% of those sequences were non-productive. Overall study outcomes, separate from this receptor: According to a later analysis, TCR association rates differed among HLA loci, with DRB1 alleles showing the most associated TCRs and HLA-C alleles showing the fewest. Because some donors lacked HLA typing at each locus, the association tests relied only on the typed subset. A total of 164 TCR beta chains were listed by the study as associated with cytomegalovirus. When HLA alleles, especially DR and DQ, strongly co-occurred, TCR associations were difficult to assign to individual alleles. In a later genetic analysis, fewer N-insertions in productive TCRs were reported among donors in an Asian-associated ancestry cluster than the approximately 670-donor mean. The classifier was reported to diagnose cytomegalovirus status with high specificity and sensitivity in both the original and validation cohorts. A further reported finding was that TCR beta sequences accurately predicted the HLA-A and HLA-B alleles for most subjects in the first cohort. For the cohort, immune exposure information was limited to CMV serostatus. A later genetic analysis associated a missense DCLRE1C variant with V-gene and J-gene trimming of TCR beta chains, and an independent cohort replicated the association. Linkage disequilibrium might explain the correlated functional status among segregating V segments, but an unknown experimental factor could not be ruled out. In an earlier analysis of 587 of the donors, most TCR beta V segments were observed in productive rearrangements about 87% or about 30% of the time, broadly matching IMGT annotations. According to a later analysis, most CMV-associated TCR beta chains appeared to be HLA-restricted, and the HLA associations seemed to be driven largely by CMV exposure. The sequencing pipeline was judged likely to have produced a cluster of highly shared sequence variants as a technical artifact. In a later analysis, HLA-associated TCR beta chains were found to be more clonally expanded and to have lower generation probabilities than equally common non-associated chains. Roughly 15 rarely observed V segments, including chromosome 9 orphons, were excluded from the earlier analysis of some 590 of the donors because counts were too low. In vitro tests confirmed that a few of the cytomegalovirus-associated TCR beta chains recognize cytomegalovirus antigens. Only TCR beta chains were sequenced in this cohort, and the absence of alpha or paired-chain data limited detectable features. Because the 87-base-pair reads could not distinguish some IMGT-functional V segments, including TRBV6-2 and TRBV6-3, those segments were excluded. Sequencing depth was assumed to be roughly uniform across donors in the presence/absence analyses, though that assumption may not hold. According to the authors, the approach could potentially be generalized to other disease states and immunological phenotypes. A later analysis reported that several top co-occurrence clusters appeared linked to parvovirus B19, influenza, CMV and Epstein-Barr virus. Most TCR sequences were observed very rarely across donors, whereas some public TCRs were present in many individuals. In a later analysis, around 15,000 TCR beta sequences were associated with specific HLA alleles at a false discovery rate of 0.05.

The cohort comprised hundreds of healthy bone marrow donors. At the time of sampling, every cohort member was nominally healthy, though immune exposures that went unrecorded were likely present. The donor was CMV seronegative and belonged to the group of 350 to 400 seronegative cohort members. Each donor provided a peripheral blood sample, and peripheral blood mononuclear cells were used for TCR beta sequencing. The Qiagen DNeasy Blood Extraction Kit was used to extract genomic DNA from the blood cell samples. CDR1 and CDR2, looked up from the germline V gene, are SGHVS and FQNEAQ. The CDR3 contains 14 residues, cysteine and phenylalanine counted. Only the CDR3 region is kept as DNA, spanning 42 bases read in frame from base 1. The junction carries 15 bases between V and J, which are trimmed by 5 bases and 6 bases respectively.

Here the chain combines TRBV7-8 and TRBJ2-3, with TRBD2 tentatively as D gene (7 bases match). Source material: PBMCs. The TCR comes from a man in his forties in good health and CMV-seronegative. The CDR3 amino acid sequence is: CASSRWGGRDTQYF. The DNA sequence reads TGTGCCAGCAGCCGGTGGGGGGGCCGTGATACGCAGTATTTT. The entire variable domain, with the stretches around the CDR3 drawn from the reference TRBV7-8 and TRBJ2-3 proteins, is GAGVSQSPRYKVAKRGQDVALRCDPISGHVSLFWYQQALGQGPEFLTYFQNEAQLDKSGLPSDRFFAERPEGSVSTLKIQRTQQEDSAVYLCASSRWGGRDTQYFGPGTRLTVL.